This entry lists 20 T cell receptor beta chains sequenced from one sample in a study of blood T cell repertoires in COVID-19. Sequencing was performed with immunoSEQ multiplex PCR; in TCRdb, only in-frame clones are kept and a portion is missing. The sample shows under 300,000 clones, approximately 88% of them seen only once. The sample taken for sequencing was PBMCs or T cells enriched from blood (not recorded which). The receptors stem from a woman between 40 and 55 years old who had recovered from COVID-19.

The J gene is TRBJ2-5, the V gene TRBV6-1; D gene uncertain. The germline gives CDR1 MNHNS, CDR2 SASEGT. V was pared by 3 bases and J by 4 bases, with 9 bases between. The CDR3 length is 13 residues. The DNA of the CDR3 is TGTGCCAGCAGTGACGCGCCAGGAGAGACCCAGTACTTC. Its translation: CASSDAPGETQYF.

This chain uses TRBV30 with TRBJ1-2; a possible D gene is TRBD1 (5 bases). Germline assignment: CDR1 GTSNPN and CDR2 SVGIG (reference sequence). V was shortened by 2 bases and J by 7 bases, with 11 bases between the two germline ends. The CDR3 is made up of 12 amino acids. The CDR3 region has the DNA TGTGCCTGGAGTAGACAGTCGAGTGGCTACACCTTC. Residues: CAWSRQSSGYTF.

The chain combines TRBV5-6 with TRBJ2-4; D is tentatively TRBD1 or TRBD2 (5 bases each). The CDR3 totals 15 residues. Germline lookup yields CDR1 SGHDT and CDR2 YYEEEE. Trimming took 4 bases from V and 0 from J, leaving 11 bases between them. In DNA, the CDR3 is TGTGCCAGCAGCGTGGGACGGGTAGCCAAAAACATTCAGTACTTC. Translation gives CASSVGRVAKNIQYF.

The CDR3 protein is CASSQDRLAGYNEQFF. The DNA of the CDR3 is TGCGCCAGCAGCCAAGATCGGCTAGCGGGGTACAATGAGCAGTTCTTC. J is TRBJ2-1 and V is TRBV4-1; 9 bases line up with TRBD2. This CDR3 has 16 amino acids. Germline V gene sequence: CDR1 MGHRA, CDR2 YSYEKL. After removal of 0 bases from V and 4 bases from J, the junction contained 4 bases not matched to a gene.

This chain joins TRBV5-1 and TRBJ2-1, with 8 bases fitting TRBD2. Germline-derived CDR1 and CDR2 are SGHRS and YFSETQ. The CDR3 runs 15 residues. Trimming took 2 bases from V and 4 from J; bases not matched to a gene: 5. CDR3 protein: CASSFSGALYNEQFF. DNA of the CDR3: TGCGCCAGCAGCTTTAGCGGGGCCCTTTACAATGAGCAGTTCTTC.

The chain recombines TRBV5-1 with TRBJ1-5, with 7 bases identical to TRBD1. The CDR3 covers 17 residues. The V gene end was trimmed by 4 bases and the J gene end by 4 bases; junction bases not matched to a gene: 14. CDR1 is SGHRS and CDR2 is YFSETQ in the germline V gene. CDR3 bases: TGCGCCAGCAGCCTACTCCCCCTTACAGGGGCGAATCAGCCCCAGCATTTT. Amino acids: CASSLLPLTGANQPQHF.

The chain has TRBV7-9 and TRBJ2-3, with 12 bases that match TRBD2. The CDR3 is made up of 15 amino acids. V lost 5 bases, J lost 3 bases, and 3 bases stayed unmatched. Germline V gene data show CDR1 as SEHNR and CDR2 as FQNEAQ (reference sequence). In DNA form, the CDR3 reads TGTGCCAGCAGCACACTAGCGGGGGGTACAGATACGCAGTATTTT. The encoded protein is CASSTLAGGTDTQYF.

The chain employs TRBV7-9 and TRBJ2-7; possibly TRBD1 for D (6 bases). The CDR3 is 13 residues long. Germline V lookup: CDR1 SEHNR, CDR2 FQNEAQ (reference sequence). Trimming removed 1 base from V and 3 bases from J, with 7 bases in between. CDR3 nucleotides: TGTGCCAGCAGCTTAGGGGGACACTACGAGCAGTACTTC. Encoded protein: CASSLGGHYEQYF. The full variable domain, completed using reference TRBV7-9 and TRBJ2-7, is DTGVSQNPRHKITKRGQNVTFRCDPISEHNRLYWYRQTLGQGPEFLTYFQNEAQLEKSRLLSDRFSAERPKGSFSTLEIQRTEQGDSAMYLCASSLGGHYEQYFGPGTRLTVT.

The chain is built from TRBV18 and TRBJ2-1; 9 nucleotides line up with TRBD1. CDR3 size: 16 residues. From germline, CDR1 is KGHSH and CDR2 LQKENI. The V gene end was trimmed by 2 bases and the J gene end by 2 bases; junction bases not matched to a gene: 4. The CDR3 DNA follows: TGTGCCAGCTCACCAACCACAGGGGGCGCCTACAATGAGCAGTTCTTC. This translates into CASSPTTGGAYNEQFF.

This clone turned up a few times. The chain combines TRBV19 with TRBJ2-7; 7 nucleotides match TRBD1. The CDR3 loop spans 17 amino acids. After removal of 3 bases from V and 3 bases from J, the junction contained 14 bases not matched to a gene. The germline gives CDR1 LNHDA, CDR2 SQIVND (reference sequence). The CDR3 here is CASSMGRWDRPNYEQYF. CDR3 nucleotides: TGTGCCAGTAGTATGGGTCGGTGGGACAGACCTAACTACGAGCAGTACTTC.

J is TRBJ2-3 and V is TRBV5-1; possible D gene TRBD2, 5 bases. Germline V CDR1 and CDR2: SGHRS, YFSETQ. With 1 base removed from V and 6 bases from J, the gap between germline ends came to 9 bases. The CDR3 is made up of 13 amino acids. CDR3 sequence (DNA): TGCGCCAGCAGCTTGCCATCGGGGGATACGCAGTATTTT. The encoded protein is CASSLPSGDTQYF.

The CDR3 nucleotides are TGTGCCACCAGCAGAGATAGAGGGGGCTATGGCTACACCTTC. It translates to CATSRDRGGYGYTF. This sequence joins TRBV15 and TRBJ1-2, with D tentatively TRBD1 (6 bases). From germline, CDR1 is LNHNV and CDR2 YYDKDF (reference sequence). Trimming took 0 bases from V and 4 from J, leaving 9 bases between them. The length of the CDR3 is 14 residues.

The genes are TRBV30 and TRBJ2-7; TRBD1 matches at 8 bases. This CDR3 has 16 amino acids. CDR1 and CDR2 from the germline V gene are GTSNPN and SVGIG (reference sequence). Trimming at V came to 4 bases and at J to 5 bases, leaving 16 bases not matched to a gene. The CDR3 spells CAWNPTTRQGIHEQYF. The CDR3 bases are TGTGCCTGGAACCCAACGACTAGACAGGGGATTCACGAGCAGTACTTC. Supplemented by reference TRBV30 and TRBJ2-7, the full variable domain reads SQTIHQWPATLVQPVGSPLSLECTVEGTSNPNLYWYRQAAGRGLQLLFYSVGIGQISSEVPQNLSASRPQDRQFILSSKKLLLSDSGFYLCAWNPTTRQGIHEQYFGPGTRLTVT.

This chain joins TRBV6-5 and TRBJ2-7, with a weak D call TRBD2 (7 bases). Germline-derived CDR1 and CDR2 are MNHEY and SVGAGI. There are 14 residues in the CDR3. The ends were cut back, 7 bases at V and 6 bases at J, with 19 bases in the middle. Here the CDR3 DNA reads TGTGCCAGCAAAAAACCCGGACTAGGGGGCGAGCAGTACTTC. Amino acids: CASKKPGLGGEQYF.

This chain links TRBV18 with TRBJ1-2; tentative D call: TRBD1 (6 bases). The CDR3 runs 14 residues. CDR1 KGHSH and CDR2 LQKENI come from the germline V gene. V was cut by 2 bases and J by 7 bases, with 14 bases left in between. The CDR3 nucleotides are TGTGCCAGCTCACCAAGAGGGGGAACGGGTGGCTACACCTTC. Its translation: CASSPRGGTGGYTF.

This sequence joins TRBV19 and TRBJ2-3; TRBD2 matches at 10 bases. The CDR3 covers 15 residues. Germline CDR1 reads LNHDA; CDR2 reads SQIVND (reference sequence). J was trimmed by 2 bases and V by 9 bases; bases with no gene match: 8. CDR3 loop: CASRKREGPTDTQYF. Here the CDR3 DNA reads TGTGCCAGCAGAAAGCGGGAGGGCCCCACAGATACGCAGTATTTT. The full variable domain, its missing parts supplied by reference TRBV19 and TRBJ2-3, is DGGITQSPKYLFRKEGQNVTLSCEQNLNHDAMYWYRQDPGQGLRLIYYSQIVNDFQKGDIAEGYSVSREKKESFPLTVTSAQKNPTAFYLCASRKREGPTDTQYFGPGTRLTVL.

V gene TRBV3-1 (or the pseudogene TRBV3-2) combines with J gene TRBJ1-2; 8 bases are shared with TRBD1. Losses at the gene ends were 3 bases for V and 4 bases for J; bases not matched to a gene: 7. Germline V lookup: CDR1 LGHDT, CDR2 YNNKEL (reference sequence). The CDR3 spans 15 residues. The CDR3 protein is CASSQDREISYGYTF. In nucleotides, the CDR3 is TGTGCCAGCAGCCAGGACAGGGAAATTAGCTATGGCTACACCTTC.

The chain is built from TRBV6-1 and TRBJ1-5; 8 bases agree with TRBD1. Germline V gene lookup returns CDR1 MNHNS and CDR2 SASEGT. There are 16 residues in the CDR3. The J segment lost 5 bases and the V segment lost 4 bases, leaving 10 bases of the junction unmatched. CDR3 sequence reads: CASSAYPDRGDQPQHF. CDR3 nucleotides: TGTGCCAGCAGTGCCTACCCTGACAGGGGAGATCAGCCCCAGCATTTT.

The chain is built from TRBV7-6 and TRBJ2-6, with 9 bases fitting TRBD1. The J segment lost 0 bases and the V segment lost 5 bases, leaving 2 bases of the junction unmatched. This CDR3 comprises 16 residues. Germline loops: CDR1 SGHVS, CDR2 FNYEAQ. In DNA form, the CDR3 reads TGTGCCAGCAGCCCGGGACAGGGCTCTGGGGCCAACGTCCTGACTTTC. Translation: CASSPGQGSGANVLTF. Full variable domain (missing parts from reference TRBV7-6 and TRBJ2-6): GAGVSQSPRYKVTKRGQDVALRCDPISGHVSLYWYRQALGQGPEFLTYFNYEAQQDKSGLPNDRFSAERPEGSISTLTIQRTEQRDSAMYRCASSPGQGSGANVLTFGAGSRLTVL.

With respect to this clone: Other DNA sequences of this sample code for an identical CDR3. The rearrangement joins TRBV9 to TRBJ1-2; 8 positions match TRBD1. CDR3 length equals 14 residues. The germline V gene encodes CDR1 SGDLS and CDR2 YYNGEE. V gave up 2 bases and J gave up 2 bases; unmatched junction bases: 2. CDR3 residues: CASSVGQGNYGYTF. The CDR3 region has the DNA TGTGCCAGCAGCGTTGGACAGGGAAACTATGGCTACACCTTC.